The 4 T cell receptor beta chains given below trace back to one sample, sequenced in a study of regulatory T cells in long-lasting Graves disease. Library construction for TCR beta used iRepertoire HTBI primers and Arm-PCR of CDR3 regions. MiXCR was run by TCRdb on the multiplex PCR reads, yielding one entry per CDR3 protein. The data show roughly 400,000 distinct CDR3 sequences, with roughly 15% seen just once and approximately 7.8% held by the top ten. Documented time point: newly diagnosed GD, antithyroid drugs for less than 3 months. Scientists built the TCR library using RNA that was extracted from PBMCs. The sample was also reused in another study, on T cells in Graves' hyperthyroidism and ophthalmopathy.

The sample here was peripheral blood mononuclear cells (PBMCs), taken at new diagnosis, from a patient treated with antithyroid drugs. The receptor set was obtained from a woman aged 40 to 50 with Graves disease.

This chain links TRBV19 with TRBJ1-4; no clear D. Germline loops: CDR1 LNHDA, CDR2 SQIVND (reference sequence). This CDR3 contains 17 residues. V dropped 6 bases and J dropped 0 bases, with 17 bases sitting between them. As DNA, the CDR3 is TGTGCCAGTAGGCCCCCGTGGGGAGCCCCAACTAATGAAAAACTGTTTTTT. As protein: CASRPPWGAPTNEKLFF.

This clonotype occurred a few times. The V gene is TRBV3-1, the J gene TRBJ2-3, with TRBD2 matching over 10 bases. The CDR3 covers 17 residues. The V gene's germline CDR1 is LGHDT and CDR2 YNNKEL (reference sequence). V trimming: 0 bases; J trimming: 5 bases; junction bases outside the gene matches: 8. The CDR3 sequence: CASSQERSGRGGDTQYF. The CDR3, as DNA: TGTGCCAGCAGCCAAGAAAGAAGCGGGAGGGGTGGAGATACGCAGTATTTT.

The rearrangement joins TRBV7-8 to TRBJ1-2; 8 bases map to TRBD1. With 5 bases clipped from V and 5 bases from J, the junction kept 16 bases outside the gene matches. Germline V gene lookup returns CDR1 SGHVS and CDR2 FQNEAQ. The CDR3 consists of 17 residues. CDR3 coding DNA: TGTGCCAGCAGCCCGTTTTCACGACAGGGGAGTCGGTATGGCTACACCTTC. Its protein product is CASSPFSRQGSRYGYTF.

This clonotype was counted only a few times. V usage is TRBV20-1 and J usage is TRBJ2-2; D is ambiguous. The V gene's germline CDR1 is DFQATT and CDR2 SNEGSKA (reference sequence). This CDR3 is built from 14 residues. Trimming shortened V by 3 bases and J by 6 bases, and 14 bases separated the two germline ends. The CDR3 is CSASGQEYSGELFF. CDR3 coding DNA: TGCAGTGCTAGTGGCCAGGAATACTCCGGGGAGCTGTTTTTT.